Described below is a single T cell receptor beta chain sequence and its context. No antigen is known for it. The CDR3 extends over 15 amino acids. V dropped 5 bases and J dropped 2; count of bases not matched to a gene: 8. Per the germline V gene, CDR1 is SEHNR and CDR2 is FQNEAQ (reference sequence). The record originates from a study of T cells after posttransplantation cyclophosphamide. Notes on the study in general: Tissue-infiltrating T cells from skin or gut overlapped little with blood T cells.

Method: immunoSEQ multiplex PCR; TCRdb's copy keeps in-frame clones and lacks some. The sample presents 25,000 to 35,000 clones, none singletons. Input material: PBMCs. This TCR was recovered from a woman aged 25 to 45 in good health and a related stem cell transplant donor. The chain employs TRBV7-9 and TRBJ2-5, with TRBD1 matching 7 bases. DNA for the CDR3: TGTGCCAGCAGCCCACCTAGGACAGGTCAAGAGACCCAGTACTTC. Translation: CASSPPRTGQETQYF.